These 9 T cell receptor beta chains were all obtained from the same sample, sequenced in a study of blood T cell repertoires in COVID-19. Sequencing used immunoSEQ multiplex PCR; TCRdb keeps in-frame clones, though not all of them. The data contain about 110,000 clones, just over 90% of them singletons. Sequenced sample: peripheral blood. These TCRs come from a woman aged 25 to 39 with acute or convalescent COVID-19.

CDR3 sequence: CASSPRTGKSSHGYTF. CDR3 coding DNA: TGTGCCAGCAGCCCTAGGACAGGCAAGAGCAGCCATGGCTACACCTTC. The rearrangement joins TRBV3-1 (or the pseudogene TRBV3-2) to TRBJ1-2; 7 bases are shared with TRBD1. In germline, CDR1 is LGHDT, CDR2 YNNKEL (reference sequence). V gave up 4 bases and J gave up 6 bases; unmatched junction bases: 14. The length of the CDR3 is 16 residues.

The chain employs TRBV10-1 and TRBJ1-2; D is unclear. This CDR3 spans 13 amino acids. The V and J ends lost 4 bases and 5 bases respectively, with 11 bases between them. Per germline, CDR1 WNHNN and CDR2 SYGVQD (reference sequence). The CDR3 here is CASSGNREYGYTF. The DNA of the CDR3 is TGCGCCAGCAGTGGGAACCGGGAGTATGGCTACACCTTC.

The rearrangement links TRBV10-2 to TRBJ2-5; 7 bases fit TRBD1. This CDR3 spans 19 amino acids. Germline lookup yields CDR1 WSHSY and CDR2 SAAADI. V dropped 6 bases and J dropped 2; count of bases not matched to a gene: 21. CDR3 sequence reads: CASRGLRQGVVGVQETQYF. The CDR3 region has the DNA TGCGCCAGCAGGGGTCTTAGACAGGGTGTTGTTGGGGTTCAAGAGACCCAGTACTTC.

The chain recombines TRBV3-1 (or the pseudogene TRBV3-2) with TRBJ2-7; D perhaps matches TRBD1 (6 bases). CDR3 length: 16 residues. V was cut by 1 base and J by 0 bases, with 13 bases left in between. Germline CDR1 reads LGHDT; CDR2 reads YNNKEL (reference sequence). CDR3 sequence: CASSQVGRGSSYEQYF. As DNA, the CDR3 is TGTGCCAGCAGCCAAGTGGGTAGGGGGAGCTCCTACGAGCAGTACTTC.

The chain employs TRBV4-2 and TRBJ1-2; the match to TRBD1 covers 8 bases. Germline V gene data show CDR1 as LGHNA and CDR2 as YNFKEQ. The CDR3 sequence is 15 residues long. V shed 3 bases and J 5 bases; nucleotides not matched to a gene: 8. The CDR3 sequence is CASSHPPDRDYGYTF. The DNA of the CDR3 is TGTGCCAGCAGCCACCCCCCGGACAGGGATTATGGCTACACCTTC.

The rearrangement uses TRBV2 and TRBJ2-2, with 7 bases fitting TRBD1. Germline CDR1 is SNHLY and CDR2 is FYNNEI. This CDR3 is 13 amino acids long. V lost 6 bases and J lost 6; bases outside the gene matches: 4. Here the CDR3 DNA reads TGTGCCAGCAGAAAAACAGGGGCCGGGGAGCTGTTTTTT. This gives the protein CASRKTGAGELFF.

The CDR3 loop reads CASRTGTVNTEAFF. CDR3 nucleotide sequence: TGCGCCAGCAGAACCGGGACAGTGAACACTGAAGCTTTCTTT. The chain has TRBV5-1 and TRBJ1-1; 7 bases line up with TRBD1. Germline V gives CDR1 SGHRS, CDR2 YFSETQ. J was trimmed by 0 bases and V by 5 bases; bases with no gene match: 4. This CDR3 region has 14 residues.

The chain is built from TRBV28 and TRBJ1-5; 9 positions agree with TRBD1. The germline V gene has CDR1 MDHEN and CDR2 SYDVKM. J gave up 3 bases and V 10 bases, and 13 bases lay outside the gene matches. This CDR3 has 16 amino acids. The CDR3 DNA sequence: TGTGCCATCAAACCAACCGGGACAGGGTACAATCAGCCCCAGCATTTT. It specifies CAIKPTGTGYNQPQHF.

Only one count was recorded for this clone. The chain has TRBV6-6 and TRBJ1-5; D remains ambiguous. CDR1 MNHNY and CDR2 SVGAGI come from the germline V gene (reference sequence). CDR3 length equals 15 residues. The V end lost 8 bases, the J end lost 0 bases, and 14 bases lay between the germline ends. CDR3 sequence (DNA): TGTGCCAGCCACACTGCGGGGAGTAGCAATCAGCCCCAGCATTTT. Amino acid sequence: CASHTAGSSNQPQHF.